One sample yielded the 4 T cell receptor beta chains listed below, sequenced in a study of cytomegalovirus exposure and HLA in healthy donors. PCR was performed using 60 Vbeta and 13 Jbeta primers. TCRdb keeps only in-frame clones here, not all; method: immunoSEQ multiplex PCR. The repertoire has approximately 140,000 clones, about 80% of them found once; the top ten carry around 3.6%. Material for sequencing was PBMCs. All receptors come from a middle-aged woman in good health and CMV-seronegative.

CDR3 in amino acids: CASSLSPTVVSYEQYF. The CDR3 nucleotides read TGTGCCAGCAGCTTATCCCCGACAGTGGTCTCCTACGAGCAGTACTTC. The gene calls are TRBV7-9 and TRBJ2-7; tentatively, D is TRBD1 (5 bases). Germline loops: CDR1 SEHNR, CDR2 FQNEAQ (reference sequence). The CDR3 is made up of 16 amino acids. Deletions cut 2 bases from V and 0 bases from J, with 14 bases between.

The gene calls are TRBV28 and TRBJ1-5; 7 positions agree with TRBD1. Germline CDR1 reads MDHEN; CDR2 reads SYDVKM. The J segment lost 5 bases and the V segment lost 5 bases, leaving 9 bases of the junction unmatched. The CDR3 runs to 15 residues. Here the CDR3 reads CASSGGQWEDQPQHF. CDR3 nucleotide sequence: TGTGCCAGCAGTGGGGGACAGTGGGAGGATCAGCCCCAGCATTTT.

This chain uses TRBV28 with TRBJ2-7; 11 nucleotides match TRBD1. Trimming took 6 bases from V and 5 from J; bases not matched to a gene: 9. Germline loops: CDR1 MDHEN, CDR2 SYDVKM. The CDR3 loop spans 15 amino acids. The CDR3 DNA reads TGTGCCAGCAGACCGCGGGACAGGGGGTTCAACGAGCAGTACTTC. This sequence encodes CASRPRDRGFNEQYF.

The V gene is TRBV5-6, the J gene TRBJ2-5; a possible D gene is TRBD1 (6 bases). CDR1 and CDR2 (germline): SGHDT, YYEEEE. The CDR3 length is 13 residues. Trimming took off 4 bases at V and 5 bases at J, with 12 bases between the two ends. The DNA for the CDR3 is TGTGCCAGCAGCGTAACAGGGAAGGAGACCCAGTACTTC. As protein: CASSVTGKETQYF.